One and the same sample provided the 20 T cell receptor beta chains below, sequenced in a study of shared T cell receptors in the human thymus. Libraries were prepared by immunoSEQ multiplex PCR; TCRdb keeps only in-frame clonotypes and omits some of them. Among about 710,000 clones, around 87% were seen once, and the ten largest hold about 0.0094%. A further study also used this sample, focusing on human thymus T cells.

The sample comprised thymocytes. The source of these receptors is a boy in the first two years of life with a congenital heart defect.

This clone occurred a few times. The chain employs TRBV4-2 and TRBJ2-3; TRBD2 agrees at 9 bases. Germline-derived CDR1 and CDR2 are LGHNA and YNFKEQ. The CDR3 totals 16 residues. The V segment lost 0 bases and the J segment 0 bases; nucleotides outside the gene matches: 1. The CDR3 loop reads CASSQDTSGSTDTQYF. The DNA for the CDR3 is TGTGCCAGCAGCCAAGATACTAGCGGGAGCACAGATACGCAGTATTTT.

The J gene is TRBJ2-3, the V gene TRBV9; 10 nucleotides match TRBD2. The germline V gene encodes CDR1 SGDLS and CDR2 YYNGEE. CDR3 length equals 15 residues. Trimming removed 4 bases from V and 6 bases from J; junction bases left unmatched: 8. CDR3 loop: CASSLTLAGADTQYF. CDR3 bases: TGTGCCAGCAGCCTTACCCTAGCGGGAGCGGATACGCAGTATTTT. The full variable domain, in which reference TRBV9 and TRBJ2-3 provide the parts outside the CDR3, is DSGVTQTPKHLITATGQRVTLRCSPRSGDLSVYWYQQSLDQGLQFLIQYYNGEERAKGNILERFSAQQFPDLHSELNLSSLELGDSALYFCASSLTLAGADTQYFGPGTRLTVL.

CDR3 in DNA: TGTGCCAGCAGTTCACAGGGGATCTACTACGAGCAGTACTTC. It encodes CASSSQGIYYEQYF. The chain is built from TRBV6-6 and TRBJ2-7; TRBD1 agrees at 7 bases. The CDR3 has 14 residues. Germline CDR1 MNHNY, CDR2 SVGAGI (reference sequence). Germline trimming cut 4 bases from V and 3 bases from J; bases unmatched to any gene: 6.

As to this clone: Other DNA sequences in the sample encode the same CDR3. The gene calls are TRBV7-2 and TRBJ1-5, with unresolved D. V was pared by 3 bases and J by 7 bases, with 10 bases between. The CDR3 runs to 13 residues. Germline V gives CDR1 SGHTA, CDR2 FQGNSA. The chain's CDR3 is CASSLPGGQPQHF. CDR3 nucleotide sequence: TGTGCCAGCAGCTTGCCGGGAGGCCAGCCCCAGCATTTT.

This clone has only one observation. This chain uses TRBV15 with TRBJ2-7; TRBD1 agrees at 10 bases. The V segment lost 2 bases and the J segment 6 bases; nucleotides outside the gene matches: 10. This CDR3 is built from 16 residues. Germline CDR1 and CDR2: LNHNV and YYDKDF (reference sequence). The CDR3: CATSRRDRGRLGEQYF. For the CDR3, the DNA is TGTGCCACCAGCAGAAGGGACAGGGGACGTTTAGGCGAGCAGTACTTC.

V is TRBV11-2 and J is TRBJ2-7, with D maybe TRBD2 (6 bases). The V end was cut by 0 bases, the J end by 1 base, with 19 bases between. Per the germline V gene, CDR1 is SGHAT and CDR2 is FQNNGV. This CDR3 contains 18 residues. The CDR3 protein is CASSLDRLGRKGSYEQYF. The CDR3 nucleotides read TGTGCCAGCAGCTTAGATCGGTTAGGGAGGAAGGGTTCCTACGAGCAGTACTTC. Combining the CDR3 with reference TRBV11-2 and TRBJ2-7 gives the whole variable domain EAGVAQSPRYKIIEKRQSVAFWCNPISGHATLYWYQQILGQGPKLLIQFQNNGVVDDSQLPKDRFSAERLKGVDSTLKIQPAKLEDSAVYLCASSLDRLGRKGSYEQYFGPGTRLTVT.

This clone was observed a single time. The chain has TRBV23-1 and TRBJ1-5, with D perhaps TRBD1 (5 bases). TRBV23-1 is an ORF for which the function is uncertain. CDR3 length: 19 amino acids. V lost 2 bases and J lost 0, with 20 bases in between. The CDR3 protein is CASSQPEQDNTYSNQPQHF. CDR3 sequence (DNA): TGCGCCAGCAGTCAACCAGAGCAGGACAACACTTATAGCAATCAGCCCCAGCATTTT.

V is TRBV6-1 and J is TRBJ2-1; tentatively, D is TRBD1 (5 bases). Trimming left V 4 bases short and J 0 bases short, with 10 bases between. This CDR3 has 15 residues. Per germline, CDR1 MNHNS and CDR2 SASEGT. CDR3 sequence reads: CASSAAGPSYNEQFF. The CDR3 DNA reads as TGTGCCAGCAGTGCTGCAGGGCCCTCCTACAATGAGCAGTTCTTC.

The J gene is TRBJ2-5, the V gene TRBV12-5, with 7 bases matching TRBD1. The germline V gene has CDR1 LGHNT and CDR2 FRNRAP. Germline trimming cut 5 bases from V and 3 bases from J; bases unmatched to any gene: 9. There are 15 residues in the CDR3. CDR3 sequence: CASGVPGTEKETQYF. In nucleotides, the CDR3 is TGTGCTAGTGGTGTTCCCGGGACAGAGAAAGAGACCCAGTACTTC.

The chain uses TRBV7-3 and TRBJ2-3; 11 bases are a match to TRBD2. Germline CDR1 is SGHTA and CDR2 is FQGTGA. J gave up 8 bases and V 5 bases, and 9 bases lay outside the gene matches. The CDR3 totals 15 residues. The CDR3 nucleotides read TGTGCCAGCAGCCCACGTAGCGGGGGGGCCAGTACGCAGTATTTT. Amino acids: CASSPRSGGASTQYF.

The chain carries TRBV27 and TRBJ2-7, with 9 bases lining up with TRBD1. V shed 5 bases and J 4 bases; nucleotides not matched to a gene: 15. This CDR3 is 17 amino acids long. Germline V gene data show CDR1 as MNHEY and CDR2 as SMNVEV (reference sequence). CDR3 nucleotide sequence: TGTGCCAGCAGTGCCCCGCCCGGGACAGGGCCCTCTTACGAGCAGTACTTC. Translating it yields CASSAPPGTGPSYEQYF.

The chain links TRBV14 to TRBJ2-3, with 9 positions matching TRBD2. This CDR3 comprises 16 residues. Per the germline V gene, CDR1 is SGHDN and CDR2 is FVKESK. The V and J ends lost 3 bases and 2 bases, in that order; junction bases with no gene match: 6. The CDR3, as DNA: TGTGCCAGCAGCCAGAGGCTAGCGGGGAACACAGATACGCAGTATTTT. Its translation is CASSQRLAGNTDTQYF.

V and J are TRBV27 and TRBJ1-3, with 7 bases that match TRBD1. The CDR3 consists of 17 residues. Germline trimming cut 4 bases from V and 4 bases from J; bases unmatched to any gene: 13. CDR1 MNHEY and CDR2 SMNVEV come from the germline V gene (reference sequence). The CDR3 region has the DNA TGTGCCAGCAGTTCCCGGACAAAGGGGGCGGAGGGAAACACCATATATTTT. Translated, it gives CASSSRTKGAEGNTIYF.

The chain couples TRBV30 to TRBJ1-2; no clear D gene. This CDR3 spans 13 amino acids. V lost 0 bases, J lost 3 bases, and 8 bases lay in between. Germline values: CDR1 GTSNPN, CDR2 SVGIG (reference sequence). CDR3 amino acids: CAWSVEADYGYTF. Here the CDR3 DNA reads TGTGCCTGGAGTGTAGAGGCAGACTATGGCTACACCTTC.

This sequence joins TRBV7-9 and TRBJ1-2; D gene unclear. Trimming removed 3 bases at V and 2 bases at J, with 7 bases between. The CDR3 length is 13 residues. Germline lookup yields CDR1 SEHNR and CDR2 FQNEAQ (reference sequence). DNA for the CDR3: TGTGCCAGCAGCTTCGGGTCCAACTATGGCTACACCTTC. It yields the protein CASSFGSNYGYTF.

In this sample, this clone turned up once. The V and J genes are TRBV5-1 and TRBJ1-1; 7 nucleotides line up with TRBD1. Germline CDR1 and CDR2: SGHRS and YFSETQ. The CDR3 consists of 16 residues. V was pared by 0 bases and J by 0 bases, with 5 bases of the junction left unmatched. CDR3 amino acids: CASSLGQGGVNTEAFF. The CDR3 DNA reads TGCGCCAGCAGCTTGGGACAGGGTGGGGTGAACACTGAAGCTTTCTTT.

The genes are TRBV7-2 and TRBJ2-3, with 10 bases identical to TRBD2. Germline V gives CDR1 SGHTA, CDR2 FQGNSA. Trimming removed 5 bases from V and 5 bases from J; junction bases left unmatched: 4. This CDR3 spans 14 amino acids. CDR3 DNA sequence: TGTGCCAGCAGCACCCGACTAGCGGGAGATACGCAGTATTTT. This encodes CASSTRLAGDTQYF.

The chain links TRBV5-6 to TRBJ2-1; 13 nucleotides align to TRBD2. This CDR3 comprises 17 residues. The trim removed 3 bases at V and 0 bases at J, leaving 3 bases unmatched. Germline V gives CDR1 SGHDT, CDR2 YYEEEE. CDR3 nucleotides: TGTGCCAGCAGCTGGGGGACTAGCGGGACCTCCTACAATGAGCAGTTCTTC. Its protein product is CASSWGTSGTSYNEQFF.

J is TRBJ1-3 and V is TRBV2, with a possible D match to TRBD1 (5 bases). Trimming cost V 7 bases and J 0 bases, with 22 bases left between them. Germline CDR1 reads SNHLY; CDR2 reads FYNNEI. The CDR3 loop spans 18 amino acids. The CDR3 spells CASTVGFGGSGSGNTIYF. CDR3 bases: TGTGCCAGCACAGTAGGGTTCGGGGGTTCCGGCTCTGGAAACACCATATATTTT.

The chain links TRBV7-9 to TRBJ1-1; 8 bases fit TRBD1. Germline V gene data show CDR1 as SEHNR and CDR2 as FQNEAQ (reference sequence). This CDR3 is built from 13 residues. Unmatched junction bases numbered 12, after V lost 7 bases and J lost 11 bases. The CDR3 region is CASNGQGSRQAFF. CDR3 DNA sequence: TGTGCCAGCAACGGACAGGGCAGCCGACAGGCTTTCTTT.